This entry concerns a single TCR beta chain. The antigen is not known. PCR used 60 Vbeta primers and 13 Jbeta primers. Measured with immunoSEQ multiplex PCR; TCRdb has only the in-frame clones, and not every one. Of about 180,000 clones listed, around four fifths were seen once; the top ten hold approximately 1.4%. J gave up 3 bases and V 1 base, and 8 bases lay outside the gene matches. The CDR3 has 16 amino acids. Germline CDR1 is LGHNA and CDR2 is YSLEER. These data originate in a study of cytomegalovirus exposure and HLA in healthy donors. Overall study results and limits: Most of the TCR beta V segments (in an earlier analysis) were productive either about 90% or about 30% of the time.

The TCR sequence derives from a man between 18 and 29 years old in good health and CMV-seronegative. The sample consisted of PBMCs. V is TRBV4-3 and J is TRBJ1-1; 7 bases map to TRBD1. In nucleotides, the CDR3 is TGCGCCAGCAGCCAAGGCCCCAGGGGGGCCGACACTGAAGCTTTCTTT. Protein sequence: CASSQGPRGADTEAFF.